Judged by abundance, the clone carrying this T cell receptor beta chain is medium-sized. The record originates from a study of early T cells in non-severe SARS-CoV-2 infection. Each single cDNA molecule received a unique molecular identifier. TCRdb re-called the 5' RACE reads through MiXCR, storing one row per CDR3 protein. The sample has 40,000 to 50,000 distinct CDR3 sequences, around 6.8% seen once. Trimming pared 1 base from V and 5 bases from J, leaving 17 bases between. The CDR3 is 16 residues long. Germline CDR1 and CDR2: DFQATT and SNEGSKA (reference sequence). The specimen sequenced was whole blood. The TCR was taken from an adult who was a healthcare worker with PCR-confirmed SARS-CoV-2 infection or an uninfected control (not recorded which). The genes are TRBV20-1 and TRBJ2-2; D is perhaps TRBD2 (5 bases). Here the CDR3 DNA reads TGCAGTGCTAGAGCCCCGGGGTCCCCGCGGACCGGGGAGCTGTTTTTT. Its protein product is CSARAPGSPRTGELFF.